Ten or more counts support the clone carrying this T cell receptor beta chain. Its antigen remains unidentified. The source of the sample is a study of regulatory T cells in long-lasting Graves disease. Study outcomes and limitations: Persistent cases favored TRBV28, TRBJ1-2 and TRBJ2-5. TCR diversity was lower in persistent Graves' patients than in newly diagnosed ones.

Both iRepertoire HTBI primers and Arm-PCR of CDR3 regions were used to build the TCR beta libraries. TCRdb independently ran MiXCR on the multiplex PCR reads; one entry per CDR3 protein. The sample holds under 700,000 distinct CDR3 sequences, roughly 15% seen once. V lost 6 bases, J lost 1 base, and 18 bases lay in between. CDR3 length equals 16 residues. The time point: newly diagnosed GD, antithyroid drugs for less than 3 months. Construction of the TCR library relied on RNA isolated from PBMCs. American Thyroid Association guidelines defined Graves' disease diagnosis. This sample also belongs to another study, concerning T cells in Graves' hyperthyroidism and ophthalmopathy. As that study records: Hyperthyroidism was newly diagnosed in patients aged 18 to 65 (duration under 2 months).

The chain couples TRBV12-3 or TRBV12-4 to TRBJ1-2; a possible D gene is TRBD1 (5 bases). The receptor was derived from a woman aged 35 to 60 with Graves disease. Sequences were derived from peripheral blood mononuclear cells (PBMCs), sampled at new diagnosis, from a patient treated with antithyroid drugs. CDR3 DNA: TGTGCCAGCAGCCGGCCCGGCTGGGACGGTAACTATGGCTACACCTTC. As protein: CASSRPGWDGNYGYTF.